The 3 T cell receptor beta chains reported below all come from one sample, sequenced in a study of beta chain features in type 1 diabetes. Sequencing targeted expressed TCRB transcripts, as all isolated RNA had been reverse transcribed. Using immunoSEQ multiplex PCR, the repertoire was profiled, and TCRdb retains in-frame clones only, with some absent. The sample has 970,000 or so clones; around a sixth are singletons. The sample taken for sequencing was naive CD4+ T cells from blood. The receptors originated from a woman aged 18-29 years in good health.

CDR3 in DNA: TGTGCCAGCAAGGCAGGGGTAGCCTACGAGCAGTACTTC. This gives the protein CASKAGVAYEQYF. This chain links TRBV6-6 with TRBJ2-7; D is perhaps TRBD1 (6 bases). Germline CDR1 is MNHNY and CDR2 is SVGAGI (reference sequence). CDR3 length equals 13 residues. V was cut by 7 bases and J by 2 bases, with 12 bases left in between.

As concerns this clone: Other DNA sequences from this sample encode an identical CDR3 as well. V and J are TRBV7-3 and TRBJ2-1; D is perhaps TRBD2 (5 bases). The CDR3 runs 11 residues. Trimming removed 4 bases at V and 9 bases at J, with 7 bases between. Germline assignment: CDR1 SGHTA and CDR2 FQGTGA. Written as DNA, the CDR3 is TGTGCCAGCAGCTCAAGCGGTGAGCAGTTCTTC. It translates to CASSSSGEQFF.

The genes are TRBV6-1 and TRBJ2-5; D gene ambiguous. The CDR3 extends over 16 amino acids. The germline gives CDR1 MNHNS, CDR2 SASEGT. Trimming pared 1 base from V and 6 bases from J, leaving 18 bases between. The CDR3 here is CASSEGLATHAKTQYF. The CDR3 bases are TGTGCCAGCAGTGAAGGACTGGCAACACACGCGAAGACCCAGTACTTC.